This TCR beta chain stems from a study of response to subunit inactivated influenza vaccine. Overall study results and limits: Each seasonal influenza vaccination, the authors suggested, recruits few new T cells.

The CDR3 loop spans 12 amino acids. The V end was cut by 6 bases, the J end by 5 bases, with 11 bases between. CDR1 MNHEY and CDR2 SVGEGT come from the germline V gene. Comments on this clonotype: No antigen is known for it.

TCRdb reprocessed the RT-PCR reads with MiXCR, giving one entry per CDR3 protein. The sample includes about 520,000 distinct CDR3 sequences, 25% seen only once; the top ten take 1.9%. Sequencing used CD4+ T cells sorted from PBMCs, obtained around 5 days after vaccination. The TCR comes from a man aged 45-60 years who received an inactivated influenza vaccine. The chain joins TRBV6-2 or TRBV6-3 to TRBJ2-7; D ambiguous. The CDR3 loop reads CASSQLWHEQYF. The CDR3 DNA reads TGTGCCAGCAGCCAATTGTGGCACGAGCAGTACTTC.